One sample yielded the 32 T cell receptor beta chains listed below, sequenced in a study of cytomegalovirus exposure and HLA in healthy donors (dated by TCRdb to 2017 to 2019). Library generation was performed with the immunoSEQ multiplex PCR assay. A mixture of 60 forward primers for TCR Vbeta segments and 13 reverse primers for TCR Jbeta segments was used in the multiplex PCR. TCRdb carries this immuneACCESS record with in-frame sequences only. Its versions omit some clonotypes, under half of them owing to an unresolved V gene in the studies checked, with the rest unexplained. Across this sample there are some 160,000 clones, with 76% seen only once. The biggest ten clones account for 1.5% to 2% of the sample. The specimen sequenced was PBMCs. The receptors were sampled from a woman in her thirties or forties in good health and CMV-seronegative.

This chain connects TRBV11-2 to TRBJ2-7, with TRBD2 identical over 8 bases. Germline CDR1 reads SGHAT; CDR2 reads FQNNGV. The CDR3 has 13 residues. The V and J ends lost 6 bases and 3 bases, in that order; junction bases with no gene match: 4. As DNA, the CDR3 is TGTGCCAGCAGTCCCGGGGGGGTCTACGAGCAGTACTTC. It encodes CASSPGGVYEQYF. The full variable domain, completed using reference TRBV11-2 and TRBJ2-7, is EAGVAQSPRYKIIEKRQSVAFWCNPISGHATLYWYQQILGQGPKLLIQFQNNGVVDDSQLPKDRFSAERLKGVDSTLKIQPAKLEDSAVYLCASSPGGVYEQYFGPGTRLTVT.

The J gene is TRBJ2-2, the V gene TRBV5-1; TRBD1 matches 8 bases. From germline, CDR1 is SGHRS and CDR2 YFSETQ. The V segment lost 7 bases and the J segment 4 bases; nucleotides outside the gene matches: 9. The CDR3 extends over 15 amino acids. This chain's CDR3 is CASGGRTGSTGELFF. CDR3 coding DNA: TGCGCCAGCGGAGGCCGGACAGGGAGCACCGGGGAGCTGTTTTTT.

This chain joins TRBV10-3 and TRBJ1-1; D might be TRBD1 (6 bases). The CDR3 extends over 13 amino acids. Trimming shortened V by 7 bases and J by 1 base, and 10 bases separated the two germline ends. In germline, CDR1 is ENHRY, CDR2 SYGVKD. The CDR3 DNA reads TGTGCCATCACTCTGGACAGGAACACTGAAGCTTTCTTT. Translation gives CAITLDRNTEAFF.

The J gene is TRBJ1-5, the V gene TRBV4-1; TRBD1 agrees at 7 bases. V shed 1 base, J shed 2 bases, and the junction held 8 bases outside the gene matches. The CDR3 totals 17 residues. Germline CDR1 MGHRA, CDR2 YSYEKL. CDR3 amino acids: CASSQGLATGRNQPQHF. The CDR3 DNA reads TGCGCCAGCAGCCAAGGATTGGCGACAGGGCGCAATCAGCCCCAGCATTTT.

This chain uses TRBV5-1 with TRBJ2-3; D possibly corresponds to TRBD2 (5 bases). The V end lost 0 bases, the J end lost 0 bases, and 11 bases lay between the germline ends. Germline V gene lookup returns CDR1 SGHRS and CDR2 YFSETQ. The CDR3 is 16 residues long. The CDR3 sequence: CASSLGASLSTDTQYF. The CDR3 DNA is TGCGCCAGCAGCTTGGGGGCTAGCTTAAGCACAGATACGCAGTATTTT.

In this sample, this clone turned up a few times. The chain recombines TRBV5-4 with TRBJ1-1, with D uncertain. The V end lost 0 bases, the J end lost 5 bases, and 8 bases lay between the germline ends. CDR1 is SGHNT and CDR2 is YYREEE in the germline V gene (reference sequence). The CDR3 contains 13 residues. The CDR3 bases are TGTGCCAGCAGCTTGGGTCACGGGACTGAAGCTTTCTTT. Amino acids: CASSLGHGTEAFF.

This chain uses TRBV5-1 with TRBJ2-2; the match to TRBD2 covers 14 bases. Germline V CDR1 and CDR2: SGHRS, YFSETQ. V was pared by 4 bases and J by 6 bases, with 5 bases of the junction left unmatched. The CDR3 has 16 residues. In nucleotides, the CDR3 is TGCGCCAGCAGCGCCGGGACTAGCGGGAGATCCGGGGAGCTGTTTTTT. Translated: CASSAGTSGRSGELFF.

The V gene is TRBV4-1, the J gene TRBJ1-3, with D uncertain. The CDR3 runs 12 residues. The V end was cut by 6 bases, the J end by 4 bases, with 7 bases between. Germline CDR1 reads MGHRA; CDR2 reads YSYEKL. The CDR3 DNA reads TGCGCCAGCAGTCCGGAGGGAAACACCATATATTTT. Residues: CASSPEGNTIYF.

The rearrangement joins TRBV6-1 to TRBJ2-1, with D possibly being TRBD2 (5 bases). The germline gives CDR1 MNHNS, CDR2 SASEGT. V gave up 9 bases and J gave up 6 bases, with 18 bases separating them. This CDR3 comprises 14 residues. The CDR3 loop is CASADQMDSNEQFF. The CDR3 nucleotides are TGTGCCAGTGCCGACCAAATGGACTCCAATGAGCAGTTCTTC.

The CDR3 here is CASSLLLTGTEAFF. CDR3 in DNA: TGTGCCAGCAGTTTACTCTTAACGGGCACTGAAGCTTTCTTT. J is TRBJ1-1 and V is TRBV28; D not resolved. CDR3 length: 14 residues. Trimming shortened V by 2 bases and J by 4 bases, and 11 bases separated the two germline ends. The V gene's germline CDR1 is MDHEN and CDR2 SYDVKM.

This sequence joins TRBV25-1 and TRBJ1-2, with 8 bases aligning to TRBD1. Germline V gene sequence: CDR1 MGHDK, CDR2 SYGVNS. The CDR3 contains 13 residues. The junction had 8 bases not matched to a gene; V was cut back by 8 bases and J by 6 bases. CDR3 protein: CASGTTGDDGYTF. As DNA, the CDR3 is TGTGCCAGCGGGACGACAGGGGACGATGGCTACACCTTC.

This rearrangement joins TRBV10-1 to TRBJ2-7; 10 positions match TRBD1. Germline assignment: CDR1 WNHNN and CDR2 SYGVQD (reference sequence). V lost 5 bases, J lost 12 bases, and 4 bases stayed unmatched. There are 11 residues in the CDR3. CDR3 nucleotide sequence: TGCGCCAGCAGTCGACAGGGGGCGACGTACTTC. Translation: CASSRQGATYF.

The chain links TRBV7-9 to TRBJ2-7, with 12 bases identical to TRBD2. Trimming at V came to 5 bases and at J to 9 bases, leaving 11 bases not matched to a gene. The CDR3 runs 15 residues. Germline CDR1 and CDR2: SEHNR and FQNEAQ (reference sequence). CDR3 protein: CASSPGLAGTAGQYF. CDR3 DNA sequence: TGTGCCAGCAGCCCTGGACTAGCGGGGACCGCAGGGCAGTACTTC.

This sequence joins TRBV11-2 and TRBJ2-5; D ambiguous. Trimming removed 1 base from V and 5 bases from J, with 11 bases in between. In germline, CDR1 is SGHAT, CDR2 FQNNGV. The CDR3 is 14 residues long. This CDR3 is CASSLGSPGETQYF. The CDR3 nucleotides read TGTGCCAGCAGCTTAGGGAGCCCCGGGGAGACCCAGTACTTC.

The V call is TRBV6-1, the J call TRBJ1-6, with a weak D call TRBD1 (5 bases). CDR3 length: 14 amino acids. Trimming took off 3 bases at V and 9 bases at J, with 12 bases between the two ends. CDR1 is MNHNS and CDR2 is SASEGT in the germline V gene. CDR3 in DNA: TGTGCCAGCAGTGAGAATCAGGGTTTTTCACCCCTCCACTTT. Amino acids: CASSENQGFSPLHF.

This clone was counted a single time. This rearrangement joins TRBV19 to TRBJ2-5, with D possibly being TRBD2 (5 bases). The CDR3 contains 15 residues. With 6 bases removed from V and 4 bases from J, the gap between germline ends came to 18 bases. Germline V gene sequence: CDR1 LNHDA, CDR2 SQIVND (reference sequence). CDR3 sequence (DNA): TGTGCCAGTAGAAATCTCGGAGGCGGAGGAGAGACCCAGTACTTC. It yields the protein CASRNLGGGGETQYF.

This chain connects TRBV5-1 to TRBJ2-2; TRBD2 is a possible D gene (6 bases). Trimming cost V 7 bases and J 5 bases, with 15 bases left between them. The CDR3 has 14 amino acids. Germline loops: CDR1 SGHRS, CDR2 YFSETQ. CDR3: CASGGNSGTGELFF. In DNA form, the CDR3 reads TGCGCCAGCGGCGGGAATAGTGGAACCGGGGAGCTGTTTTTT.

V is TRBV7-8 and J is TRBJ2-2, with D possibly TRBD2 on 6 matching bases. The CDR3 is 17 amino acids. Germline V gene lookup returns CDR1 SGHVS and CDR2 FQNEAQ. V was shortened by 5 bases and J by 1 base, with 17 bases between the two germline ends. CDR3 bases: TGTGCCAGCAGCGAAATTCCGGGGGATTGGAACACCGGGGAGCTGTTTTTT. It encodes CASSEIPGDWNTGELFF.

This chain joins TRBV18 and TRBJ1-1; no firm D call. Germline V lookup: CDR1 KGHSH, CDR2 LQKENI. The V end lost 1 base, the J end lost 1 base, and 10 bases lay between the germline ends. The CDR3 totals 15 residues. The DNA of the CDR3 is TGTGCCAGCTCACCACTACAGAAGCAGAACACTGAAGCTTTCTTT. This gives the protein CASSPLQKQNTEAFF.

The rearrangement uses TRBV5-1 and TRBJ1-2, with a weak D call TRBD1 (5 bases). Germline V CDR1 and CDR2: SGHRS, YFSETQ. Between the trimmed V and J ends, which lost 0 bases and 6 bases, there was a span of 18 bases. The CDR3 length is 16 residues. CDR3 protein: CASSLVGPGLRDGYTF. CDR3 DNA: TGCGCCAGCAGCTTGGTGGGTCCGGGACTAAGGGATGGCTACACCTTC.

The gene calls are TRBV29-1 and TRBJ2-1; 10 bases are a match to TRBD1. This CDR3 contains 14 residues. Trimming removed 7 bases from V and 12 bases from J; junction bases left unmatched: 15. Germline values: CDR1 SQVTM, CDR2 ANQGSEA. The CDR3 spells CSGDRGEGGDGQFF. CDR3 bases: TGCAGCGGGGACAGGGGAGAGGGTGGGGATGGGCAGTTCTTC.

The V gene is TRBV6-1, the J gene TRBJ2-7; 9 bases are a match to TRBD1. J was trimmed by 4 bases and V by 0 bases; bases with no gene match: 16. The CDR3 sequence is 19 residues long. Germline CDR1 MNHNS, CDR2 SASEGT. The CDR3 nucleotides read TGTGCCAGCAGTGAAGCCTATAATGTGGGGACAGGGAATTCGTACGAGCAGTACTTC. This codes for CASSEAYNVGTGNSYEQYF.

This clone has more than one count but fewer than ten. The rearrangement joins TRBV5-1 to TRBJ2-5; 7 nucleotides match TRBD1. The end of the DNA aligns better with TRBJ2-7, so the J call may be wrong. Looked up from germline, CDR1 is SGHRS and CDR2 is YFSETQ. CDR3 length equals 15 residues. This chain's CDR3 is CASSLFVNQGDEQYF. CDR3 in DNA: TGCGCCAGCAGCTTGTTCGTCAACCAGGGGGACGAGCAGTACTTC.

J is TRBJ2-2 and V is TRBV7-9; D gene ambiguous. Germline CDR1 and CDR2: SEHNR and FQNEAQ (reference sequence). Deletions cut 11 bases from V and 5 bases from J, with 18 bases between. The CDR3 loop spans 14 amino acids. In DNA, the CDR3 is TGTGCCGACTCGATGGGTGACTTTACCGGGGAGCTGTTTTTT. Residues: CADSMGDFTGELFF. The full variable domain, its missing parts supplied by reference TRBV7-9 and TRBJ2-2, is DTGVSQNPRHKITKRGQNVTFRCDPISEHNRLYWYRQTLGQGPEFLTYFQNEAQLEKSRLLSDRFSAERPKGSFSTLEIQRTEQGDSAMYLCADSMGDFTGELFFGEGSRLTVL.

V and J are TRBV10-1 and TRBJ2-7, with 7 bases lining up with TRBD1. V dropped 3 bases and J dropped 2; count of bases not matched to a gene: 4. Germline-derived CDR1 and CDR2 are WNHNN and SYGVQD (reference sequence). CDR3 size: 14 residues. The CDR3 nucleotides are TGCGCCAGCAGTGAAACAGGGGAAACCTACGAGCAGTACTTC. This encodes CASSETGETYEQYF.

The chain has TRBV28 and TRBJ2-2, with unresolved D. V was cut by 6 bases and J by 0 bases, with 14 bases left in between. CDR1 and CDR2 (germline): MDHEN, SYDVKM. This CDR3 is 16 amino acids long. The chain's CDR3 is CASRLTSSSNTGELFF. CDR3 in DNA: TGTGCCAGCAGATTAACAAGTAGCTCGAACACCGGGGAGCTGTTTTTT.

In this sample, this clone turned up a few times. This chain joins TRBV5-1 and TRBJ1-5; 9 bases are a match to TRBD1. Germline CDR1 is SGHRS and CDR2 is YFSETQ. J lost 7 bases, V lost 0 bases, and 11 bases had no gene match. The CDR3 covers 17 residues. The DNA for the CDR3 is TGCGCCAGCAGCTTGGCTAGCACAGGGGGCCGTGGGCAGCCCCAGCATTTT. It encodes CASSLASTGGRGQPQHF. The variable domain in full, completed from reference TRBV5-1 and TRBJ1-5, reads KAGVTQTPRYLIKTRGQQVTLSCSPISGHRSVSWYQQTPGQGLQFLFEYFSETQRNKGNFPGRFSGRQFSNSRSEMNVSTLELGDSALYLCASSLASTGGRGQPQHFGDGTRLSIL.

The rearrangement joins TRBV5-1 to TRBJ2-7; 10 bases fit TRBD2. The CDR3 sequence is 17 residues long. Per germline, CDR1 SGHRS and CDR2 YFSETQ. The V segment lost 0 bases and the J segment 7 bases; nucleotides outside the gene matches: 13. CDR3 coding DNA: TGCGCCAGCAGCTTGGCCGTCGAAGCGGGAGGGCTGAGAGAGCAGTACTTC. Protein product: CASSLAVEAGGLREQYF. Based on the CDR3 plus reference TRBV5-1 and TRBJ2-7, the full variable domain is KAGVTQTPRYLIKTRGQQVTLSCSPISGHRSVSWYQQTPGQGLQFLFEYFSETQRNKGNFPGRFSGRQFSNSRSEMNVSTLELGDSALYLCASSLAVEAGGLREQYFGPGTRLTVT.

The J gene is TRBJ2-7, the V gene TRBV7-8; a weak D match, TRBD1 (5 bases). The germline CDR1 and CDR2 sequences are SGHVS and FQNEAQ. The CDR3 spans 14 residues. V gave up 2 bases and J gave up 0 bases, with 8 bases separating them. DNA for the CDR3: TGTGCCAGCAGCTTAATTGACAGCTCCTACGAGCAGTACTTC. It encodes CASSLIDSSYEQYF. The variable domain in full, with the rest retrieved from reference TRBV7-8 and TRBJ2-7, is GAGVSQSPRYKVAKRGQDVALRCDPISGHVSLFWYQQALGQGPEFLTYFQNEAQLDKSGLPSDRFFAERPEGSVSTLKIQRTQQEDSAVYLCASSLIDSSYEQYFGPGTRLTVT.

The chain's CDR3 is CASSPPTGQDSGNTIYF. The DNA for the CDR3 is TGTGCCAGCTCACCGCCTACAGGGCAGGACTCTGGAAACACCATATATTTT. This chain uses TRBV18 with TRBJ1-3; TRBD1 might be the D (6 bases). CDR1 KGHSH and CDR2 LQKENI come from the germline V gene. Trimming stripped 3 bases from V and 0 bases from J, with 15 bases between. CDR3 length: 17 residues. The complete variable domain, with remaining parts taken from reference TRBV18 and TRBJ1-3, reads NAGVMQNPRHLVRRRGQEARLRCSPMKGHSHVYWYRQLPEEGLKFMVYLQKENIIDESGMPKERFSAEFPKEGPSILRIQQVVRGDSAAYFCASSPPTGQDSGNTIYFGEGSWLTVV.

The gene calls are TRBV6-4 and TRBJ1-1; a weak D match, TRBD1 (5 bases). Germline assignment: CDR1 MRHNA and CDR2 SNTAGT. Trimming cost V 3 bases and J 3 bases, with 8 bases left between them. The length of the CDR3 is 13 residues. CDR3 sequence: CASSEGADTEAFF. The DNA of the CDR3 is TGTGCCAGCAGTGAAGGGGCAGACACTGAAGCTTTCTTT.

The chain links TRBV6-5 to TRBJ1-2; D gene uncertain. This CDR3 comprises 15 residues. V gave up 2 bases and J gave up 0 bases, with 10 bases separating them. Germline CDR1 reads MNHEY; CDR2 reads SVGAGI. The CDR3 region is CASSYGYSSNYGYTF. The CDR3 DNA reads as TGTGCCAGCAGTTACGGGTACAGTTCTAACTATGGCTACACCTTC.